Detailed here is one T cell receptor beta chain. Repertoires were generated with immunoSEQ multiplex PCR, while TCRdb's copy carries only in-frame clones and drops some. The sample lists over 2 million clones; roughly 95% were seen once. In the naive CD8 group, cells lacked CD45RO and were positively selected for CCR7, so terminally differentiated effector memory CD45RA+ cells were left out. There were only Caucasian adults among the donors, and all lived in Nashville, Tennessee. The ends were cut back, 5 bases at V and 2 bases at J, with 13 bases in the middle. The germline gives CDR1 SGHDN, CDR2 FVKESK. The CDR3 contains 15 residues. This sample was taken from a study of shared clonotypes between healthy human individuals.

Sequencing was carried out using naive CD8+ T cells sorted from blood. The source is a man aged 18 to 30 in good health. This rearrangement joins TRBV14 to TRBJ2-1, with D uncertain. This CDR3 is CASSAFSYTYNEQFF. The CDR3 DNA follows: TGTGCCAGCAGCGCCTTCTCCTACACCTACAATGAGCAGTTCTTC. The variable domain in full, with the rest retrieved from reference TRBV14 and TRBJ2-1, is EAGVTQFPSHSVIEKGQTVTLRCDPISGHDNLYWYRRVMGKEIKFLLHFVKESKQDESGMPNNRFLAERTGGTYSTLKVQPAELEDSGVYFCASSAFSYTYNEQFFGPGTRLTVL.